The clone carrying this T cell receptor (beta chain) was seen ten or more times. What it recognizes is unknown. The sample originates from a study of T cells in Graves' hyperthyroidism and ophthalmopathy. The study, taken as a whole, reports: The model forecast ophthalmopathy, anticipating it by a median roughly 6.5 months before onset.

RNA transcripts served as the template for amplifying TCR beta CDR3 regions. An initial round of RT-PCR targeting the TCR CDR3 relied on the HTBI primer set. TCRdb called the multiplex PCR reads again in MiXCR, with one record for every CDR3 protein. The data contain roughly 350,000 distinct CDR3 sequences, roughly 13% of them singletons. The receptor's source is a woman aged 40 to 50 with Graves' ophthalmopathy. Input material: blood.

The CDR3 reads CASSMGLAGRPPSTDTQYF. In nucleotides, the CDR3 is TGTGCCAGCAGTATGGGACTAGCGGGACGTCCCCCGAGCACAGATACGCAGTATTTT. The chain links TRBV12-3 or TRBV12-4 to TRBJ2-3, with 13 nucleotides matching TRBD2. This CDR3 comprises 19 residues. Germline trimming cut 5 bases from V and 0 bases from J; bases unmatched to any gene: 11.